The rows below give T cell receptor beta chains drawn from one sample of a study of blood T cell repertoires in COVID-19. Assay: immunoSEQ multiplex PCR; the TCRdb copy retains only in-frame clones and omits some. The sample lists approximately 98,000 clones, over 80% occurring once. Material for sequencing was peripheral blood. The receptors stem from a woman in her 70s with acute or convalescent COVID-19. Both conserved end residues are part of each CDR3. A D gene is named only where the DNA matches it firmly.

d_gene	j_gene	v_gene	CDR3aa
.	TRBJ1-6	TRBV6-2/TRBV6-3	CASSYGPAVRVNSPLHF
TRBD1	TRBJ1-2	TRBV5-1	CASSLTGGVDYGYTF
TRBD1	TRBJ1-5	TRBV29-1	CSVVTGWNQPQHF
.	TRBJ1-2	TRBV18	CASSPEGGYGYTF
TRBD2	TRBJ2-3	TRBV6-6	CASSRGTSGGADTQYF
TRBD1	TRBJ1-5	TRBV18	CASSPGQGNQPQHF
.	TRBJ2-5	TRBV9	CASSSMYQETQYF
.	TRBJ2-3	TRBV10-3	CAIGGITDTQYF
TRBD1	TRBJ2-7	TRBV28	CASRGQGGGYEQYF
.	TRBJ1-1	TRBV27	CASSLQVRNTEAFF
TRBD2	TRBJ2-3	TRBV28	CASSPGLAGGVDTQYF
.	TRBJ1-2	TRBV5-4	CASSLEGHQENYGYTF
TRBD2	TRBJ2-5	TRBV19	CASSIAGLAGTETQYF
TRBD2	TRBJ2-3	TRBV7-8	CASSLVSGGSTDTQYF
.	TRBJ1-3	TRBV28	CASSHKASTGSGNTIYF
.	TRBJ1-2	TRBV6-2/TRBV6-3	CASTPSGFYGYTF